This T cell receptor (beta chain) comes out of a study of T cell responses to AZD1222 COVID-19 vaccine. Comments on this clone: The antigen remains unidentified.

CDR1 SGHVS and CDR2 FQNEAQ come from the germline V gene. CDR3 length: 13 amino acids. Trimming pared 6 bases from V and 3 bases from J, leaving 11 bases between. Only in-frame clones appear in the TCRdb table, and some are missing; sequencing was by immunoSEQ multiplex PCR. The data contain 90,000 to 150,000 clones, approximately 85% of them singletons. Whole-study results and caveats: It should be noted that donors were predominantly white British and more often female, and clonal diversity was possibly underestimated.

The chain carries TRBV7-8 and TRBJ1-1; no clear D gene. The sequence was obtained from an adult in good health. Sequences were derived from peripheral blood, sampled on day 0 of AZD1222 vaccination. CDR3: CASRKTRDTEAFF. The DNA of the CDR3 is TGTGCCAGCAGGAAAACACGGGACACTGAAGCTTTCTTT.